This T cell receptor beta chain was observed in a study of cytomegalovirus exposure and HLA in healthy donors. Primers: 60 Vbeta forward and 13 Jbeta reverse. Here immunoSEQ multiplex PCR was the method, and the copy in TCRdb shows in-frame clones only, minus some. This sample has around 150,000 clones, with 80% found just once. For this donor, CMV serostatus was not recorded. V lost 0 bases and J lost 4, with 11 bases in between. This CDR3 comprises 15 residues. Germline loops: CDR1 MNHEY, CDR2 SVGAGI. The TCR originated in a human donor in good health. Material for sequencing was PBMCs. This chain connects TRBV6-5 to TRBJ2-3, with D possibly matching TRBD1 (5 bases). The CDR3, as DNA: TGTGCCAGCAGTTACTCGGCAGGGCATGCAGATACGCAGTATTTT. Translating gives CASSYSAGHADTQYF.